This TCR beta chain was captured by sequencing in a study of beta chain features in type 1 diabetes. This CDR3 has 15 residues. J was trimmed by 6 bases and V by 4 bases; bases with no gene match: 11. Per germline, CDR1 MGHRA and CDR2 YSYEKL. This clone was recorded a few times. Antigen specificity is unknown. Isolation of CD4+ naive, central memory, regulatory and stem cell-like memory cells was achieved by sorting via CD45RO/CCR7/CD25/CD127/CD95/CD27. Study-level points and caveats: Moderate yet significant TCRB CDR3 shortening was seen in Type 1 diabetes patients in all four CD4+ subsets. A definitive answer on HLA type influencing TCRB rearrangement was not reached here.

All of the isolated RNA was reverse transcribed, so expressed TCRB transcripts were sequenced. Assay: immunoSEQ multiplex PCR; the TCRdb copy retains only in-frame clones and omits some. The table shows some 900,000 clones, with roughly 15% occurring only once. The sequenced material came from naive CD4+ T cells from blood. This receptor was identified in a woman between 18 and 29 years old in good health. The chain is built from TRBV4-1 and TRBJ2-7, with 8 bases matching TRBD2. CDR3: CASSRGLAGTSEQYF. For the CDR3, the DNA is TGCGCCAGCAGCCGAGGACTAGCTGGAACGAGCGAGCAGTACTTC.